One and the same sample provided the 31 T cell receptor beta chains below, sequenced in a study of shared T cell receptors in the human thymus. Produced via immunoSEQ multiplex PCR; TCRdb's table is partial and in-frame only. The sample shows hundreds of thousands of clones, approximately 80% of them seen only once. In addition, the sample was reused for a study of human thymus T cells.

Sequenced: thymocytes. These receptors came from a boy in the first two years of life with a congenital heart defect.

The rearrangement uses TRBV4-2 and TRBJ2-7; 7 bases are a match to TRBD2. CDR1 and CDR2 from the germline V gene are LGHNA and YNFKEQ. V lost 0 bases, J lost 2 bases, and 10 bases stayed unmatched. The CDR3 runs to 17 residues. The CDR3 region has the DNA TGTGCCAGCAGCCAAGATATCCCGGCTAGCGGCCCCTACGAGCAGTACTTC. Its protein is CASSQDIPASGPYEQYF.

The V gene is TRBV7-8, the J gene TRBJ2-2; 8 bases map to TRBD1. With 4 bases clipped from V and 1 base from J, the junction kept 2 bases outside the gene matches. Germline CDR1 and CDR2: SGHVS and FQNEAQ. This CDR3 has 15 amino acids. In nucleotides, the CDR3 is TGTGCCAGCAGCTCACAGGGGGGGAACACCGGGGAGCTGTTTTTT. Translating gives CASSSQGGNTGELFF. The variable domain in full, with the rest retrieved from reference TRBV7-8 and TRBJ2-2, is GAGVSQSPRYKVAKRGQDVALRCDPISGHVSLFWYQQALGQGPEFLTYFQNEAQLDKSGLPSDRFFAERPEGSVSTLKIQRTQQEDSAVYLCASSSQGGNTGELFFGEGSRLTVL.

J is TRBJ2-1 and V is TRBV7-8, with 7 bases fitting TRBD2. The length of the CDR3 is 15 residues. V shed 1 base, J shed 2 bases, and the junction held 2 bases outside the gene matches. The germline CDR1 and CDR2 sequences are SGHVS and FQNEAQ. The CDR3 is CASSLGDYAYNEQFF. The CDR3 coding sequence is TGTGCCAGCAGCTTAGGGGACTACGCCTACAATGAGCAGTTCTTC.

The chain combines TRBV7-3 with TRBJ2-1; 10 bases are shared with TRBD2. V dropped 5 bases and J dropped 2; count of bases not matched to a gene: 6. CDR1 SGHTA and CDR2 FQGTGA come from the germline V gene. There are 16 residues in the CDR3. The CDR3 reads CASSTKGLAAYNEQFF. For the CDR3, the DNA is TGTGCCAGCAGCACCAAAGGACTAGCGGCCTACAATGAGCAGTTCTTC.

J is TRBJ2-7 and V is TRBV2, with D possibly matching TRBD2 (5 bases). Germline V gene data show CDR1 as SNHLY and CDR2 as FYNNEI. This CDR3 is 15 amino acids long. V shed 3 bases and J shed 4 bases, with 16 bases lying between them. The CDR3 bases are TGTGCCAGCAGTGATATCAGGAAGGACTGGTACGAGCAGTACTTC. Its protein is CASSDIRKDWYEQYF.

V is TRBV9 and J is TRBJ2-3; 10 bases are a match to TRBD2. V dropped 4 bases and J dropped 1; count of bases not matched to a gene: 3. The germline CDR1 and CDR2 sequences are SGDLS and YYNGEE. CDR3 size: 15 residues. CDR3 sequence: CASSFLAGGTDTQYF. CDR3 coding DNA: TGTGCCAGCAGCTTTCTAGCGGGGGGCACAGATACGCAGTATTTT.

The chain has TRBV29-1 and TRBJ2-7, with D hard to call. This CDR3 is built from 13 residues. Germline CDR1 is SQVTM and CDR2 is ANQGSEA. V lost 2 bases and J lost 1, with 9 bases in between. The CDR3 region has the DNA TGCAGCGTTGAATGCGACATTTCCTACGAGCAGTACTTC. Amino acid sequence: CSVECDISYEQYF.

The rearrangement uses TRBV28 and TRBJ2-1; possible D gene TRBD1, 6 bases. The CDR3 extends over 15 amino acids. Germline V CDR1 and CDR2: MDHEN, SYDVKM. Trimming shortened V by 6 bases and J by 2 bases, and 14 bases separated the two germline ends. As DNA, the CDR3 is TGTGCCAGCAGGCCAGACAGGACCCCCTACAATGAGCAGTTCTTC. This codes for CASRPDRTPYNEQFF. Full variable domain (remainder filled in from reference TRBV28 and TRBJ2-1): DVKVTQSSRYLVKRTGEKVFLECVQDMDHENMFWYRQDPGLGLRLIYFSYDVKMKEKGDIPEGYSVSREKKERFSLILESASTNQTSMYLCASRPDRTPYNEQFFGPGTRLTVL.

V and J are TRBV15 and TRBJ1-5; D call uncertain. Germline assignment: CDR1 LNHNV and CDR2 YYDKDF (reference sequence). The germline V and J ends were trimmed by 0 bases and 1 base, with 10 bases remaining between them. The CDR3 loop spans 16 amino acids. In nucleotides, the CDR3 is TGTGCCACCAGCAGAGATCGACGGGGAAGCAATCAGCCCCAGCATTTT. Protein: CATSRDRRGSNQPQHF. Full variable domain (missing parts from reference TRBV15 and TRBJ1-5): DAMVIQNPRYQVTQFGKPVTLSCSQTLNHNVMYWYQQKSSQAPKLLFHYYDKDFNNEADTPDNFQSRRPNTSFCFLDIRSPGLGDTAMYLCATSRDRRGSNQPQHFGDGTRLSIL.

The rearrangement uses TRBV7-9 and TRBJ2-1, with TRBD2 identical over 9 bases. This CDR3 has 18 amino acids. The junction had 6 bases not matched to a gene; V was cut back by 0 bases and J by 0 bases. Germline CDR1 SEHNR, CDR2 FQNEAQ (reference sequence). CDR3 nucleotide sequence: TGTGCCAGCAGCTTAGCGCTAACAGCGGGAGGCTCCTACAATGAGCAGTTCTTC. Translation gives CASSLALTAGGSYNEQFF.

This clone was detected only a few times. This chain joins TRBV15 and TRBJ2-1; 7 bases align to TRBD2. Trimming at V came to 3 bases and at J to 9 bases, leaving 14 bases not matched to a gene. The CDR3 contains 16 residues. Germline V gene data show CDR1 as LNHNV and CDR2 as YYDKDF (reference sequence). The CDR3 sequence: CATSRETSAFPREQFF. The CDR3 DNA follows: TGTGCCACCAGCAGGGAAACTAGCGCTTTTCCCCGTGAGCAGTTCTTC.

This clone was found a few times. V usage is TRBV27 and J usage is TRBJ1-5; D gene uncertain. Germline V CDR1 and CDR2: MNHEY, SMNVEV (reference sequence). Between the trimmed V and J ends, which lost 5 bases and 1 base, there was a span of 12 bases. This CDR3 spans 15 amino acids. As DNA, the CDR3 is TGTGCCAGCAGTCTCGGGAGCCTAAGCAATCAGCCCCAGCATTTT. Amino acids: CASSLGSLSNQPQHF.

CDR3 protein: CASMGQGYTDTQYF. DNA of the CDR3: TGTGCCAGTATGGGACAGGGGTATACAGATACGCAGTATTTT. The chain recombines TRBV28 with TRBJ2-3; 10 bases map to TRBD1. The length of the CDR3 is 14 residues. Germline trimming cut 9 bases from V and 3 bases from J; bases unmatched to any gene: 6. Germline lookup yields CDR1 MDHEN and CDR2 SYDVKM.

V and J are TRBV11-3 and TRBJ2-7, with D tentatively TRBD2 (6 bases). This CDR3 is built from 17 residues. The germline V gene encodes CDR1 SGHNT and CDR2 YENEEA. V was pared by 4 bases and J by 0 bases, with 19 bases between. As DNA, the CDR3 is TGTGCCAGCAGCTACAATCTCCTAGCGTCTAGCTCCTACGAGCAGTACTTC. Amino acids: CASSYNLLASSSYEQYF. Full variable domain (missing parts from reference TRBV11-3 and TRBJ2-7): EAGVVQSPRYKIIEKKQPVAFWCNPISGHNTLYWYLQNLGQGPELLIRYENEEAVDDSQLPKDRFSAERLKGVDSTLKIQPAELGDSAVYLCASSYNLLASSSYEQYFGPGTRLTVT.

This clone was seen a few times. The genes are TRBV5-4 and TRBJ2-7; 10 bases line up with TRBD1. With V trimmed by 4 bases and J by 5 bases, 9 bases remained unmatched. The CDR3 extends over 15 amino acids. Per the germline V gene, CDR1 is SGHNT and CDR2 is YYREEE (reference sequence). CDR3 DNA: TGTGCCAGCAGCCCCGCCGGGACAGGGGACCACGAGCAGTACTTC. This encodes CASSPAGTGDHEQYF. Full variable domain (rest looked up from reference TRBV5-4 and TRBJ2-7): ETGVTQSPTHLIKTRGQQVTLRCSSQSGHNTVSWYQQALGQGPQFIFQYYREEENGRGNFPPRFSGLQFPNYSSELNVNALELDDSALYLCASSPAGTGDHEQYFGPGTRLTVT.

This clone was seen a few times. V usage is TRBV23-1 and J usage is TRBJ2-7; D unresolved. TRBV23-1 is known as an ORF, though its function is uncertain. The CDR3 runs to 12 residues. The V end lost 4 bases, the J end lost 6 bases, and 10 bases lay between the germline ends. As DNA, the CDR3 is TGCGCCAGCAGTCCATGGCGCGGCGAGCAGTACTTC. Translation gives CASSPWRGEQYF.

This chain links TRBV21-1 with TRBJ2-2; TRBD1, the table's D call, lacks a check against the DNA. TRBV21-1 corresponds to a pseudogene. The CDR3 length is 19 residues. The CDR3 spells CASSKTLGPPRAYTGELFF. DNA of the CDR3: TGTGCCAGCAGCAAAACGTTGGGGCCCCCGAGAGCGTACACCGGGGAGCTGTTTTTT.

This clone showed up just once. The chain is built from TRBV20-1 and TRBJ1-5; no clear D gene. The CDR3 totals 9 residues. Looked up from germline, CDR1 is DFQATT and CDR2 is SNEGSKA (reference sequence). The DNA of the CDR3 is TGCAACTCTCCACAGCCCCAGCATTTT. As protein: CNSPQPQHF.

V gene TRBV28 combines with J gene TRBJ2-3; 8 positions agree with TRBD2. The CDR3 spans 14 residues. Trimming at V came to 7 bases and at J to 1 base, leaving 4 bases not matched to a gene. Germline CDR1 reads MDHEN; CDR2 reads SYDVKM. This CDR3 reads CASNGLAGTDTQYF. The CDR3 DNA follows: TGTGCCAGCAACGGACTAGCCGGCACAGATACGCAGTATTTT.

V gene TRBV7-2 combines with J gene TRBJ2-5; 12 nucleotides align to TRBD2. CDR3 length: 16 amino acids. Germline values: CDR1 SGHTA, CDR2 FQGNSA. V lost 5 bases, J lost 4 bases, and 8 bases stayed unmatched. CDR3 protein: CASSQSLAGGRETQYF. Here the CDR3 DNA reads TGTGCCAGCAGCCAGTCCCTAGCGGGAGGGCGAGAGACCCAGTACTTC.

The J gene is TRBJ1-5, the V gene TRBV19, with D perhaps TRBD1 (5 bases). The germline V and J ends were trimmed by 6 bases and 8 bases, with 11 bases remaining between them. Germline assignment: CDR1 LNHDA and CDR2 SQIVND (reference sequence). The CDR3 length is 12 residues. CDR3 nucleotide sequence: TGTGCCAGTAGCCTGAACAGGAAGCCCCAGCATTTT. Its protein product is CASSLNRKPQHF.

The chain employs TRBV10-3 and TRBJ2-1, with a weak D call TRBD2 (5 bases). Per germline, CDR1 ENHRY and CDR2 SYGVKD. This CDR3 spans 17 amino acids. Trimming cost V 5 bases and J 0 bases, with 17 bases left between them. CDR3 bases: TGTGCCATCAGTTCCGCCCGACCAGCGGTCTCCTACAATGAGCAGTTCTTC. Its translation: CAISSARPAVSYNEQFF.

This chain links TRBV7-9 with TRBJ1-5; TRBD1 matches at 8 bases. Germline V gene data show CDR1 as SEHNR and CDR2 as FQNEAQ (reference sequence). After removal of 4 bases from V and 4 bases from J, the junction contained 9 bases not matched to a gene. CDR3 length equals 16 residues. The CDR3 sequence is CASSYLADRENQPQHF. The CDR3 DNA follows: TGTGCCAGCAGCTACCTCGCGGACAGGGAAAATCAGCCCCAGCATTTT. The variable domain in full, completed from reference TRBV7-9 and TRBJ1-5, reads DTGVSQNPRHKITKRGQNVTFRCDPISEHNRLYWYRQTLGQGPEFLTYFQNEAQLEKSRLLSDRFSAERPKGSFSTLEIQRTEQGDSAMYLCASSYLADRENQPQHFGDGTRLSIL.

The V and J genes are TRBV28 and TRBJ2-5; TRBD1 aligns across 8 bases. CDR1 MDHEN and CDR2 SYDVKM come from the germline V gene. Trimming cost V 3 bases and J 5 bases; bases outside gene matches: 11. The CDR3 runs 16 residues. DNA for the CDR3: TGTGCCAGCAGTTTCTCCGGGACAGGAAGGGGTGAGACCCAGTACTTC. Translated: CASSFSGTGRGETQYF. The entire variable domain, with the rest obtained from reference TRBV28 and TRBJ2-5, is as follows: DVKVTQSSRYLVKRTGEKVFLECVQDMDHENMFWYRQDPGLGLRLIYFSYDVKMKEKGDIPEGYSVSREKKERFSLILESASTNQTSMYLCASSFSGTGRGETQYFGPGTRLLVL.

V usage is TRBV2 and J usage is TRBJ2-4; 10 bases are a match to TRBD1. The germline gives CDR1 SNHLY, CDR2 FYNNEI. Trimming at V came to 8 bases and at J to 3 bases, leaving 10 bases not matched to a gene. There are 16 residues in the CDR3. CDR3 amino acids: CASRDRGSYGKNIQYF. DNA for the CDR3: TGTGCCAGCCGGGACAGGGGCTCGTATGGCAAAAACATTCAGTACTTC.

This sequence joins TRBV28 and TRBJ2-7; the D gene is possibly TRBD2 (6 bases). CDR1 MDHEN and CDR2 SYDVKM come from the germline V gene. This CDR3 has 12 residues. V shed 5 bases and J shed 2 bases, with 7 bases lying between them. DNA of the CDR3: TGTGCCAGCAGTCCGGGGGCCTACGAGCAGTACTTC. Translating gives CASSPGAYEQYF.

A single count supports this clone. The rearrangement links TRBV19 to TRBJ1-3; TRBD1 is a possible D gene (5 bases). CDR3 length: 16 amino acids. V lost 5 bases and J 7 bases, leaving 21 bases between the germline ends. Germline assignment: CDR1 LNHDA and CDR2 SQIVND (reference sequence). In DNA, the CDR3 is TGTGCCAGTAGTGGCCGCGGGGGTGACCTCGAGAACACCATATATTTT. This codes for CASSGRGGDLENTIYF.

The chain links TRBV9 to TRBJ2-1, with 14 bases identical to TRBD2. Germline V gene data show CDR1 as SGDLS and CDR2 as YYNGEE. V lost 3 bases, J lost 5 bases, and 1 base stayed unmatched. The CDR3 length is 15 residues. The CDR3 loop reads CASSETSGRDNEQFF. The CDR3 DNA is TGTGCCAGCAGCGAGACTAGCGGGAGGGACAATGAGCAGTTCTTC.

V gene TRBV6-6 combines with J gene TRBJ1-2, with D tentatively TRBD1 (6 bases). This CDR3 has 16 amino acids. Trimming removed 11 bases at V and 8 bases at J, with 30 bases between. Germline V gives CDR1 MNHNY, CDR2 SVGAGI (reference sequence). CDR3 in amino acids: CAGHSKGHRESDGYTF. CDR3 nucleotide sequence: TGTGCCGGACATAGTAAGGGACACCGAGAGTCCGACGGCTACACCTTC.

The chain joins TRBV7-4 to TRBJ2-5; D is perhaps TRBD2 (5 bases). The CDR3 length is 16 residues. With 3 bases removed from V and 3 bases from J, the gap between germline ends came to 17 bases. Per the germline V gene, CDR1 is SGHVT and CDR2 is SQSDAQ. In DNA form, the CDR3 reads TGTGCCAGCAGCTTTATACGGGGAAGTCGGGAAGAGACCCAGTACTTC. This codes for CASSFIRGSREETQYF.

The rearrangement joins TRBV5-1 to TRBJ2-7; 9 positions match TRBD2. Germline CDR1 SGHRS, CDR2 YFSETQ. J was trimmed by 5 bases and V by 2 bases; bases with no gene match: 8. This CDR3 has 15 amino acids. The CDR3 DNA sequence: TGCGCCAGCAGCTTTGGCGGGAGGGCCGGCAACGAGCAGTACTTC. Amino acid sequence: CASSFGGRAGNEQYF.